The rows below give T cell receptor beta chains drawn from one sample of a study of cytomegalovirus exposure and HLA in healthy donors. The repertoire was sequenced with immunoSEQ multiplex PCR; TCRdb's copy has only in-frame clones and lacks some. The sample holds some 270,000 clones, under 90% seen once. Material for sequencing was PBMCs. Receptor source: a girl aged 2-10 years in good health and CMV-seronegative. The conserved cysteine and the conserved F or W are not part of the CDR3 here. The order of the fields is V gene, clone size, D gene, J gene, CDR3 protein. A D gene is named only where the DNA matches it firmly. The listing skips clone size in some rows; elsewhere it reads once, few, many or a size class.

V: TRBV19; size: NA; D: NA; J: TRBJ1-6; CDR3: ASSIQGGSPLH
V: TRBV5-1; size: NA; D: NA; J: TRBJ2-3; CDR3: ASSLAKGDLRTDTQY
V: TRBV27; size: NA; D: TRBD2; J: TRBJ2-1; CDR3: ASSGRGLGEQF
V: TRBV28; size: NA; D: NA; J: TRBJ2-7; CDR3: ASSRTVYEQY
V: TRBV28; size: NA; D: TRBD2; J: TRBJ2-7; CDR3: ASRPRLSGRSYEQY
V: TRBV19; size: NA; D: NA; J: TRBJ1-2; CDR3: ASSIQTGYGYT
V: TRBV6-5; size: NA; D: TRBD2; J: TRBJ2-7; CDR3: ASSPRLAPTYEQY
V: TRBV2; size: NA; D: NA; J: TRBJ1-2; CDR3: ASSIEGYT
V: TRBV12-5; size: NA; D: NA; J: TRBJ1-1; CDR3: ASGLVPRTLNTEAF
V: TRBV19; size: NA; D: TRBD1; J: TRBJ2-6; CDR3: ASKDRGISGANVLT
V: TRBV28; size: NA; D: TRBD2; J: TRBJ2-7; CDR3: ASSPSGLAYEQY
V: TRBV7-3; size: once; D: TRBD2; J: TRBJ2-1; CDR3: ASSLSGTSGIDEQF
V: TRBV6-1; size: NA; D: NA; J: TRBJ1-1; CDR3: ASIEEARNTEAF
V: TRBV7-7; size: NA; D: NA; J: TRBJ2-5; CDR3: ASSPLPGDQETQY
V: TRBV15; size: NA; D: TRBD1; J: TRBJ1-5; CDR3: ATRAGTGGAYQPQH
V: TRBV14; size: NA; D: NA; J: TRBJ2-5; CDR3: ASSGLVSGPEETQY
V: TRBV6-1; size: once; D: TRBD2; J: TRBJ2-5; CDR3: AGGVRGGRTETQY
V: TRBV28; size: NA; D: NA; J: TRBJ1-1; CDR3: ASSPTGSRAF
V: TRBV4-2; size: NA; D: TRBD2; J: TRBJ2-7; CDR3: ASSQGASGRVTYEQY
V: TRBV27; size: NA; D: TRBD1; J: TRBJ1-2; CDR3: ASSPDRGPTGYT
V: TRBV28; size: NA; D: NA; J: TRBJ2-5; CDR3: ASSWDIWETQY
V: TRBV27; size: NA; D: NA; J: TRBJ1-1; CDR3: ASSLVTRGNTEAF
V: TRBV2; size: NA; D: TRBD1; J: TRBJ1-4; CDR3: ASMGGQDRRYLASEKLF
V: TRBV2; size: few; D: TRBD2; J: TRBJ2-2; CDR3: ASKSSGRRGELF
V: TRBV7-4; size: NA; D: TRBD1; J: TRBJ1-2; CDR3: ASSLYRGLGYGYT
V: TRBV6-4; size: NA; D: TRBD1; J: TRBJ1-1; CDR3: ASSTGQGSTEAF
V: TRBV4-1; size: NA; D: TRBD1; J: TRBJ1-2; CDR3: ASSHSVTGDYGYT
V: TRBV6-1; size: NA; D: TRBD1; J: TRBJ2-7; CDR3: ASSAMTGIVVSYEQY
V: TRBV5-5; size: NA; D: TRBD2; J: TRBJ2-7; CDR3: ASSLRASGETSYEQY
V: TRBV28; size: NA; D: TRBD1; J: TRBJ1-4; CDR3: ASSLRQGAGEKLF
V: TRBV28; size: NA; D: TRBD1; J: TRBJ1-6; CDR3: ASSSPGQGAHRVH
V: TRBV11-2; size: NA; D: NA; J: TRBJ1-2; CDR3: ASSLVGGFDYT
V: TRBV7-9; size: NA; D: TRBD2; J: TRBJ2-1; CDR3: ASSSRGTSGPYNEQF
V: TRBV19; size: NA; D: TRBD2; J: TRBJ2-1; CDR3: ASSGWGLAFSYNEQF
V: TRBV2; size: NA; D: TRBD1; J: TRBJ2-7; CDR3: ASRAQGPSYEQY
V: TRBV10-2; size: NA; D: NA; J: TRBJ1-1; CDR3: ASSDRADTEAF
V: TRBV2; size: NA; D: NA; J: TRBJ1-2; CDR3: ASSEVGGNYGYT
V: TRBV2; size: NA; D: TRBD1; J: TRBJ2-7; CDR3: ASSEIRLDRVNEQY